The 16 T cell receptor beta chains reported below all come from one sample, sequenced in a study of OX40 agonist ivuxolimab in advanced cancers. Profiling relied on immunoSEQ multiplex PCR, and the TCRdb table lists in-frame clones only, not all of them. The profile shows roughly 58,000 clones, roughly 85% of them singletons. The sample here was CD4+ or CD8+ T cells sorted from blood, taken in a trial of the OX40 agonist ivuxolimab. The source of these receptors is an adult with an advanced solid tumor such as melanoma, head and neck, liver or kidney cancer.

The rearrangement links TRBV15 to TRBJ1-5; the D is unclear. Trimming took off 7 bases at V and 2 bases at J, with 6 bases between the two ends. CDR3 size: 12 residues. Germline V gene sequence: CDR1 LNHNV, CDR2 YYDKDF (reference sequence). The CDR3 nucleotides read TGTGCCACCACGGGTCGCAATCAGCCCCAGCATTTT. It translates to CATTGRNQPQHF.

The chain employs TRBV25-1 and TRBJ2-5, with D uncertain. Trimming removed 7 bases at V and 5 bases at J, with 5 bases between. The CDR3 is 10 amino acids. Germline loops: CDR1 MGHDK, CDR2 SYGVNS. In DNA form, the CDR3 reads TGTGCCAGCATGGAGGAGACCCAGTACTTC. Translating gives CASMEETQYF.

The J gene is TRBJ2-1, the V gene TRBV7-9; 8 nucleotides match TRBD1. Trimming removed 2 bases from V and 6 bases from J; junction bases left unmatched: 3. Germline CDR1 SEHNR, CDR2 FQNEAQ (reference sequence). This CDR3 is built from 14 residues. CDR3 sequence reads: CASSLRTGLNEQFF. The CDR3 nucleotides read TGTGCCAGCAGCTTAAGGACAGGGCTCAATGAGCAGTTCTTC.

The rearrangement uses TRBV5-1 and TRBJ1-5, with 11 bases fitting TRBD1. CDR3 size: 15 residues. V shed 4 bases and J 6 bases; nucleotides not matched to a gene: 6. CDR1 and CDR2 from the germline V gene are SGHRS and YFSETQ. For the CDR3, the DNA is TGCGCCAGCAGCACCGGACAGGGGGCAGGTCAGCCCCAGCATTTT. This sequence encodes CASSTGQGAGQPQHF.

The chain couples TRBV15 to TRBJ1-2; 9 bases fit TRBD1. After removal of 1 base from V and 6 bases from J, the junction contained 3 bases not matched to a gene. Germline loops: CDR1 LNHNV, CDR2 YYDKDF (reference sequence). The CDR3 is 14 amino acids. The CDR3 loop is CATSRVGTGHGYTF. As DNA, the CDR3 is TGTGCCACCAGCAGAGTCGGGACAGGGCATGGCTACACCTTC.

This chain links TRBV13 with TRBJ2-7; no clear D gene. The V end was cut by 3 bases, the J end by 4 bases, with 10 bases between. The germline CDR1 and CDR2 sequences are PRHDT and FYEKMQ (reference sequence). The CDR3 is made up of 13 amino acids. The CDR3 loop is CASSLYGGYEQYF. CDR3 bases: TGTGCCAGCAGCTTGTATGGCGGTTACGAGCAGTACTTC.

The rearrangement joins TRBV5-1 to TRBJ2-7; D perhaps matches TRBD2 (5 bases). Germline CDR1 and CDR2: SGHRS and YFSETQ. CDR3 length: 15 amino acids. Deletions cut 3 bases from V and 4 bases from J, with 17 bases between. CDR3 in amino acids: CASSSPSAGLYEQYF. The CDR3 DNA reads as TGCGCCAGCAGCTCCCCCTCGGCAGGACTGTACGAGCAGTACTTC. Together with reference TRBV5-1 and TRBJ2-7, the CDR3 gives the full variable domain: KAGVTQTPRYLIKTRGQQVTLSCSPISGHRSVSWYQQTPGQGLQFLFEYFSETQRNKGNFPGRFSGRQFSNSRSEMNVSTLELGDSALYLCASSSPSAGLYEQYFGPGTRLTVT.

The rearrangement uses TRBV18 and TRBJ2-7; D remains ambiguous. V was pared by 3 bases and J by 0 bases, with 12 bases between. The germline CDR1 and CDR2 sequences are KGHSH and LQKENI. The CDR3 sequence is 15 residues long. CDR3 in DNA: TGTGCCAGCTCACCTGCCGGGCCGAGCTCCTACGAGCAGTACTTC. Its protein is CASSPAGPSSYEQYF.

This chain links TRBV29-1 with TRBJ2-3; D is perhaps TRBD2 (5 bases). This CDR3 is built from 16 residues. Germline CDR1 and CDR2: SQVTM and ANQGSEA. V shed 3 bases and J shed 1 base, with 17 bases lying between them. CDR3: CSVDVRGSRGTDTQYF. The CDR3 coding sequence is TGCAGCGTTGACGTTCGGGGATCGAGGGGCACAGATACGCAGTATTTT.

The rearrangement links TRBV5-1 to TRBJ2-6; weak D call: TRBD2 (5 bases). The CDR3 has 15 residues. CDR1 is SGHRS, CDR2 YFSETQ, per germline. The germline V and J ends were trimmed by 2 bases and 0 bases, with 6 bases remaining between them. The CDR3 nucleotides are TGCGCCAGCAGCTTCCGGGACTCTGGGGCCAACGTCCTGACTTTC. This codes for CASSFRDSGANVLTF.

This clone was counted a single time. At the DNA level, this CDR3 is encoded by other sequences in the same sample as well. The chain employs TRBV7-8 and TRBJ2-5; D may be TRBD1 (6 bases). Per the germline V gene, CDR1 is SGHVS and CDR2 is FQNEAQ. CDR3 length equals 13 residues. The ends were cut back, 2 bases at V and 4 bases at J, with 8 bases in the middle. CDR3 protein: CASSLQGLETQYF. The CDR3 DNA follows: TGTGCCAGCAGCTTACAGGGGTTAGAGACCCAGTACTTC.

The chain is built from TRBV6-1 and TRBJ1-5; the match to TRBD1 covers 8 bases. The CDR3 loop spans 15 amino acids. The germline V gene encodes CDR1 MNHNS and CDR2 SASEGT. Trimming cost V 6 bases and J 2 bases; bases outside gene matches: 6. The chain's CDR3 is CASSETGAGNQPQHF. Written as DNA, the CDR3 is TGTGCCAGCAGCGAGACAGGGGCCGGCAATCAGCCCCAGCATTTT.

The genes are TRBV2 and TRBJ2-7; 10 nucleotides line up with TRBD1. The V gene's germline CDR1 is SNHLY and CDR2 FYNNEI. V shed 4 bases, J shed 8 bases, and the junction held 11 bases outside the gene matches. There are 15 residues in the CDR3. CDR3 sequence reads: CASSAPGQGTGKQYF. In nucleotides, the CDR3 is TGTGCCAGCAGTGCCCCGGGACAGGGGACCGGTAAGCAGTACTTC.

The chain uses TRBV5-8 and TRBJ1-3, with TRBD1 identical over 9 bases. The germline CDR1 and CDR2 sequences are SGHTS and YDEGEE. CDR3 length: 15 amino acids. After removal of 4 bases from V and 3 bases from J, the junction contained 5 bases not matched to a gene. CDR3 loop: CASSAQGAGGNTIYF. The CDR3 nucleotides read TGTGCCAGCAGCGCACAGGGGGCGGGTGGAAACACCATATATTTT. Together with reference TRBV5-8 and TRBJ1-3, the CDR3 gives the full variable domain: EAGVTQSPTHLIKTRGQQATLRCSPISGHTSVYWYQQALGLGLQFLLWYDEGEERNRGNFPPRFSGRQFPNYSSELNVNALELEDSALYLCASSAQGAGGNTIYFGEGSWLTVV.

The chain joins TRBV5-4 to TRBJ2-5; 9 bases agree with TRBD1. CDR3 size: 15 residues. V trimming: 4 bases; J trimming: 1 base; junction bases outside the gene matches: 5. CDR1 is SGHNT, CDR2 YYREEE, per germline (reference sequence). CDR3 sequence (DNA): TGTGCCAGCAGCCTTGGGACAGGGCGCCAAGAGACCCAGTACTTC. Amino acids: CASSLGTGRQETQYF.

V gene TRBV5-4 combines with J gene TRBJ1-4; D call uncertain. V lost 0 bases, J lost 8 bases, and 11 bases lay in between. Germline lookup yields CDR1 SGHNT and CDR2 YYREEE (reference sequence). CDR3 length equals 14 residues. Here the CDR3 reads CASSLGTVGEKLFF. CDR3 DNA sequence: TGTGCCAGCAGCTTGGGCACAGTTGGAGAAAAACTGTTTTTT. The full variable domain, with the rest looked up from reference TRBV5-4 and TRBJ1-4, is ETGVTQSPTHLIKTRGQQVTLRCSSQSGHNTVSWYQQALGQGPQFIFQYYREEENGRGNFPPRFSGLQFPNYSSELNVNALELDDSALYLCASSLGTVGEKLFFGSGTQLSVL.